These T cell receptor beta chains were read from a single sample in a study of T cells after posttransplantation cyclophosphamide. Profiled with immunoSEQ multiplex PCR; TCRdb holds only in-frame clones, not every one. Observed in the sample are about 37,000 clones, none of them singletons. The sequenced sample consisted of PBMCs. These receptors were obtained from a man between 25 and 39 years old in good health and a related stem cell transplant donor. Both conserved end residues are part of each CDR3. Each record gives: V gene, J gene, clone size, D gene, CDR3 DNA, CDR3 protein. D genes are given only for firm matches. Size is omitted from some rows. Given values are once, few, many or a class for expanded clones.

V gene: TRBV18; J gene: TRBJ1-2; clone size: many; D gene: -; CDR3 DNA: TGTGCCAGCCAACCGGCGGGGGCTACTAACTATGGCTACACCTTC; CDR3 protein: CASQPAGATNYGYTF
V gene: TRBV29-1; J gene: TRBJ2-3; clone size: few; D gene: -; CDR3 DNA: TGCAGCGTTGGGGGGGGCGGGGGTCGCACAGATACGCAGTATTTT; CDR3 protein: CSVGGGGGRTDTQYF
V gene: TRBV5-1; J gene: TRBJ2-2; clone size: many; D gene: TRBD1; CDR3 DNA: TGCGCCAGCATGGGACAGGGGACTAACACCGGGGAGCTGTTTTTT; CDR3 protein: CASMGQGTNTGELFF
V gene: TRBV6-5; J gene: TRBJ2-3; clone size: few; D gene: TRBD1; CDR3 DNA: TGTGCCAGCAGTCGGGACAGGGGAAATACAGATACGCAGTATTTT; CDR3 protein: CASSRDRGNTDTQYF
V gene: TRBV6-5; J gene: TRBJ2-7; clone size: many; D gene: -; CDR3 DNA: TGTGCCAGCAGGGGGTCAGGACTTTACAACGAGCAGTACTTC; CDR3 protein: CASRGSGLYNEQYF
V gene: TRBV11-2; J gene: TRBJ2-7; clone size: few; D gene: -; CDR3 DNA: TGTGCCAGCAGTCTCAGGGACCAGGGGGGCGAGCAGTACTTC; CDR3 protein: CASSLRDQGGEQYF
V gene: TRBV6-5; J gene: TRBJ1-1; clone size: many; D gene: -; CDR3 DNA: TGTGCCAGTACGGGGAGCATGAACACTGAAGCTTTCTTT; CDR3 protein: CASTGSMNTEAFF
V gene: TRBV2; J gene: TRBJ1-4; clone size: many; D gene: TRBD1; CDR3 DNA: TGTGCCAGCAGGGACCTGGACAGGGGTTATGAAAAACTGTTTTTT; CDR3 protein: CASRDLDRGYEKLFF
V gene: TRBV6-5; J gene: TRBJ2-3; clone size: many; D gene: -; CDR3 DNA: TGTGCCAGCAGTTACTCCGCAGTGAGCACAGATACGCAGTATTTT; CDR3 protein: CASSYSAVSTDTQYF
V gene: TRBV28; J gene: TRBJ2-2; clone size: few; D gene: TRBD1; CDR3 DNA: TGTGCCAGCACCTGGACAGGGCGGACCGGGGAGCTGTTTTTT; CDR3 protein: CASTWTGRTGELFF
V gene: TRBV7-9; J gene: TRBJ2-6; clone size: many; D gene: -; CDR3 DNA: TGTGCCAGCAATGCTGCAGTGATCTCTGGGGCCAACGTCCTGACTTTC; CDR3 protein: CASNAAVISGANVLTF
V gene: TRBV7-3; J gene: TRBJ1-1; clone size: many; D gene: -; CDR3 DNA: TGTGCCAGCAGCCCTATACCTTCCTCGGGACACTTTAGAATGAACACTGAAGCTTTCTTT; CDR3 protein: CASSPIPSSGHFRMNTEAFF
V gene: TRBV6-2/TRBV6-3; J gene: TRBJ1-2; clone size: many; D gene: -; CDR3 DNA: TGTGCCAGCATAACCGGACAAAACTATGGCTACACCTTC; CDR3 protein: CASITGQNYGYTF
V gene: TRBV5-1; J gene: TRBJ2-7; clone size: many; D gene: -; CDR3 DNA: TGCGCCAGCAGCTCAACAGGTAGCTACGAGCAGTACTTC; CDR3 protein: CASSSTGSYEQYF
V gene: TRBV7-6; J gene: TRBJ2-1; clone size: many; D gene: TRBD2; CDR3 DNA: TGTGCCAGCAGCTTAGGGCTTGGCGGGGGGGCAGTTGAACAGTTCTTC; CDR3 protein: CASSLGLGGGAVEQFF
V gene: TRBV12-3/TRBV12-4; J gene: TRBJ1-1; clone size: many; D gene: TRBD1; CDR3 DNA: TGTGCCAGCAGTTTGGGGGACAGGGGGCGTACTGAAGCTTTCTTT; CDR3 protein: CASSLGDRGRTEAFF
V gene: TRBV2; J gene: TRBJ1-3; clone size: many; D gene: -; CDR3 DNA: TGTGCCAGCAGTGGGCAGTCGATTGGAAACACCATATATTTT; CDR3 protein: CASSGQSIGNTIYF
V gene: TRBV5-4; J gene: TRBJ1-6; clone size: few; D gene: TRBD1; CDR3 DNA: TGTGCCAGCAGCTCTCTCGGACAGGGGCAGTCACCCCTCCACTTT; CDR3 protein: CASSSLGQGQSPLHF
V gene: TRBV12-5; J gene: TRBJ2-1; clone size: many; D gene: TRBD1; CDR3 DNA: TGTGCTAGTGGTTTGGTAATCCTCGGGACAGGGTACAATGAGCAGTTCTTC; CDR3 protein: CASGLVILGTGYNEQFF
V gene: TRBV2; J gene: TRBJ1-1; clone size: many; D gene: TRBD1; CDR3 DNA: TGTGCCAGCAGTGAAATCGGACAGGGCTTGAGCACTGAAGCTTTCTTT; CDR3 protein: CASSEIGQGLSTEAFF
V gene: TRBV10-3; J gene: TRBJ1-2; clone size: many; D gene: -; CDR3 DNA: TGTGCCATCAGTGAGTCCGTAACAGGCCGAGGCTACACCTTC; CDR3 protein: CAISESVTGRGYTF
V gene: TRBV12-3/TRBV12-4; J gene: TRBJ2-7; clone size: few; D gene: TRBD1; CDR3 DNA: TGTGCCAGCAGCACTACAGGGGGCGGCGAGCAGTACTTC; CDR3 protein: CASSTTGGGEQYF
V gene: TRBV6-2/TRBV6-3; J gene: TRBJ2-1; clone size: many; D gene: TRBD2; CDR3 DNA: TGTGCCAGCACCCCCATCCCGGGGGGGCCCAGGAATGAGCAGTTCTTC; CDR3 protein: CASTPIPGGPRNEQFF
V gene: TRBV7-3; J gene: TRBJ2-3; clone size: many; D gene: -; CDR3 DNA: TGTGCCAGCAGCCAAGGGGATACGCAGTATTTT; CDR3 protein: CASSQGDTQYF
V gene: TRBV29-1; J gene: TRBJ1-5; clone size: few; D gene: TRBD1; CDR3 DNA: TGCAGCGTTGAACAGGGGGCCGGACAGCCCCAGCATTTT; CDR3 protein: CSVEQGAGQPQHF
V gene: TRBV5-4; J gene: TRBJ2-2; clone size: many; D gene: -; CDR3 DNA: TGTGCCAGCAGCTTGGAGGGCCCGCAAACCGGGGAGCTGTTTTTT; CDR3 protein: CASSLEGPQTGELFF
V gene: TRBV29-1; J gene: TRBJ2-5; clone size: -; D gene: TRBD2; CDR3 DNA: TGCAGCGTTGGTGCTAGCGGACAAGAGACCCAGTACTTC; CDR3 protein: CSVGASGQETQYF
V gene: TRBV9; J gene: TRBJ1-5; clone size: many; D gene: -; CDR3 DNA: TGTGCCAGCAGCGTAGTTATTCGCCAGGGGATTCAGCCCCAGCATTTT; CDR3 protein: CASSVVIRQGIQPQHF
V gene: TRBV12-3/TRBV12-4; J gene: TRBJ2-2; clone size: -; D gene: -; CDR3 DNA: TGTGCCAGCAGACGGTTGGCCGGGGAGCTGTTTTTT; CDR3 protein: CASRRLAGELFF
V gene: TRBV7-6; J gene: TRBJ1-1; clone size: many; D gene: -; CDR3 DNA: TGTGCCAGCAGCTTAGAGGGGGAGAACACTGAAGCTTTCTTT; CDR3 protein: CASSLEGENTEAFF
V gene: TRBV18; J gene: TRBJ2-2; clone size: -; D gene: TRBD1; CDR3 DNA: TGTGCCAGCTCACCAATGGTCCCGCGGGGACAGGGTCCCACCGGGGAGCTGTTTTTT; CDR3 protein: CASSPMVPRGQGPTGELFF
V gene: TRBV5-6; J gene: TRBJ2-5; clone size: -; D gene: TRBD1; CDR3 DNA: TGTGCCAGCAGCTCGGGGACAGGGGTCAAGAAAGAGACCCAGTACTTC; CDR3 protein: CASSSGTGVKKETQYF
V gene: TRBV19; J gene: TRBJ1-4; clone size: many; D gene: TRBD1; CDR3 DNA: TGTGCCAGTAGTATCGAACAGGGGAGCGAAAAACTGTTTTTT; CDR3 protein: CASSIEQGSEKLFF
V gene: TRBV7-9; J gene: TRBJ1-4; clone size: many; D gene: -; CDR3 DNA: TGTGCCAGCAGCTTTGCCCGTTCGGGGGAAAAACTGTTTTTT; CDR3 protein: CASSFARSGEKLFF
V gene: TRBV7-9; J gene: TRBJ2-1; clone size: many; D gene: -; CDR3 DNA: TGTGCCAGCAGCTTACAGGATTACAATGAGCAGTTCTTC; CDR3 protein: CASSLQDYNEQFF
V gene: TRBV19; J gene: TRBJ2-7; clone size: many; D gene: -; CDR3 DNA: TGTGCCAGTAGCCCCGGACCCACGGGGGAGCAGTACTTC; CDR3 protein: CASSPGPTGEQYF
V gene: TRBV7-8; J gene: TRBJ2-3; clone size: few; D gene: -; CDR3 DNA: TGTGCCAGCAGCTTTATTGGGGGGGACAGGAGCACAGATACGCAGTATTTT; CDR3 protein: CASSFIGGDRSTDTQYF
V gene: TRBV14; J gene: TRBJ2-1; clone size: many; D gene: -; CDR3 DNA: TGTGCCAGCAGCTCATCTCCGGGACAGGGTTTTCGGGAGGGTCATGAGCAGTTCTTC; CDR3 protein: CASSSSPGQGFREGHEQFF
V gene: TRBV5-4; J gene: TRBJ1-6; clone size: many; D gene: -; CDR3 DNA: TGTGCCAGCAGCTTGGGCGGGGGGTCCAATTCACCCCTCCACTTT; CDR3 protein: CASSLGGGSNSPLHF
V gene: TRBV5-6; J gene: TRBJ2-3; clone size: many; D gene: TRBD1; CDR3 DNA: TGTGCCAGCAGCTTAGAAACAGGGGTTATGGCAGATACGCAGTATTTT; CDR3 protein: CASSLETGVMADTQYF
V gene: TRBV9; J gene: TRBJ1-4; clone size: many; D gene: TRBD1; CDR3 DNA: TGTGCCAGCAGCGTTGCTCAAGGGGGCGAGGGGCAAAAACTGTTTTTT; CDR3 protein: CASSVAQGGEGQKLFF
V gene: TRBV12-3/TRBV12-4; J gene: TRBJ2-2; clone size: many; D gene: -; CDR3 DNA: TGTGCCAGCATCCTCGGGGGAGGAGCGAACACCGGGGAGCTGTTTTTT; CDR3 protein: CASILGGGANTGELFF
V gene: TRBV18; J gene: TRBJ1-6; clone size: many; D gene: TRBD1; CDR3 DNA: TGTGCCAGCTCACCACTAGGACAGGGAGATTCACCCCTCCACTTT; CDR3 protein: CASSPLGQGDSPLHF
V gene: TRBV19; J gene: TRBJ2-4; clone size: many; D gene: TRBD2; CDR3 DNA: TGTGCCACGCGGGGGGTAGCCAAAAACATTCAGTACTTC; CDR3 protein: CATRGVAKNIQYF
V gene: TRBV27; J gene: TRBJ1-6; clone size: many; D gene: -; CDR3 DNA: TGTGCCAGCAGTTTACAGGGGAGAAGTTCACCCCTCCACTTT; CDR3 protein: CASSLQGRSSPLHF
V gene: TRBV7-2; J gene: TRBJ1-5; clone size: many; D gene: -; CDR3 DNA: TGTGCCAGCACCGCCGCGGGGGGGAATCAGCCCCAGCATTTT; CDR3 protein: CASTAAGGNQPQHF
V gene: TRBV6-1; J gene: TRBJ2-7; clone size: many; D gene: TRBD1; CDR3 DNA: TGTGCCTGCAAGTCCGGGACAGGGAGCGAGCAGTACTTC; CDR3 protein: CACKSGTGSEQYF
V gene: TRBV4-2; J gene: TRBJ2-5; clone size: many; D gene: -; CDR3 DNA: TGTGCCAGCAGCCAGGGGAGAGACCCCCGCGGGGAGACCCAGTACTTC; CDR3 protein: CASSQGRDPRGETQYF
V gene: TRBV4-3; J gene: TRBJ2-1; clone size: many; D gene: -; CDR3 DNA: TGCGCCAGCAGCCAAGTTGGCTCGAGTTCCGAGCAGTTCTTC; CDR3 protein: CASSQVGSSSEQFF
V gene: TRBV7-8; J gene: TRBJ2-5; clone size: many; D gene: TRBD2; CDR3 DNA: TGTGCCAGCAGCCTGATCGGGGCGGGGGAAGAGACCCAGTACTTC; CDR3 protein: CASSLIGAGEETQYF
V gene: TRBV6-5; J gene: TRBJ1-3; clone size: many; D gene: -; CDR3 DNA: TGTGCCAGCAGTTCCGTAACTGACACCATATATTTT; CDR3 protein: CASSSVTDTIYF
V gene: TRBV2; J gene: TRBJ2-7; clone size: many; D gene: -; CDR3 DNA: TGTGCCAGCACCCCACCGGCAGGTCTCTCCTACGAGCAGTACTTC; CDR3 protein: CASTPPAGLSYEQYF
V gene: TRBV2; J gene: TRBJ1-1; clone size: many; D gene: -; CDR3 DNA: TGTGCCAGCAGAGGGGGGGGAACTGAAGCTTTCTTT; CDR3 protein: CASRGGGTEAFF
V gene: TRBV7-6; J gene: TRBJ2-2; clone size: many; D gene: -; CDR3 DNA: TGTGCCAGCAGCCGGACCGGGACACCGAACACCGGGGAGCTGTTTTTT; CDR3 protein: CASSRTGTPNTGELFF
V gene: TRBV5-6; J gene: TRBJ1-6; clone size: many; D gene: -; CDR3 DNA: TGTGCCAGCAGCTCCCAGGGGCCCCTCCACTTT; CDR3 protein: CASSSQGPLHF
V gene: TRBV9; J gene: TRBJ1-3; clone size: many; D gene: -; CDR3 DNA: TGTGCCAGCAGCCCGTTGCAGGGGTTAGGAAACACCATATATTTT; CDR3 protein: CASSPLQGLGNTIYF
V gene: TRBV6-1; J gene: TRBJ1-5; clone size: many; D gene: -; CDR3 DNA: TGTGCCAGCAGTTTCTTCGGGGAAGCCCAGCATTTT; CDR3 protein: CASSFFGEAQHF
V gene: TRBV6-2/TRBV6-3; J gene: TRBJ1-1; clone size: many; D gene: -; CDR3 DNA: TGTGCCAGCAGTACTTCACGTGGGGTCAGGGTGGACACTGAAGCTTTCTTT; CDR3 protein: CASSTSRGVRVDTEAFF
V gene: TRBV15; J gene: TRBJ1-2; clone size: many; D gene: -; CDR3 DNA: TGTGCCACCAGTCTATGGGCAGGACAGTCAGGCTACACCTTC; CDR3 protein: CATSLWAGQSGYTF
V gene: TRBV12-3/TRBV12-4; J gene: TRBJ2-5; clone size: -; D gene: -; CDR3 DNA: TGTGCCAGCAGTTTATTCGGAGAGACCCAGTACTTC; CDR3 protein: CASSLFGETQYF